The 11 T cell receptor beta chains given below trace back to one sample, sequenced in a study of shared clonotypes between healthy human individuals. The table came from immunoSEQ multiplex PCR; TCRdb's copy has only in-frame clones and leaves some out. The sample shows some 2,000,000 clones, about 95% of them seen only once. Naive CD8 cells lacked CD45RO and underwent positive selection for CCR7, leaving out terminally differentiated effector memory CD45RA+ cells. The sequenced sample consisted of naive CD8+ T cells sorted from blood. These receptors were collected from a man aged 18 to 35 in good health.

The CDR3 region is CATQKRTATNYGYTF. In DNA form, the CDR3 reads TGTGCCACCCAAAAACGGACAGCTACTAACTATGGCTACACCTTC. This rearrangement joins TRBV6-5 to TRBJ1-2; tentatively, D is TRBD1 (6 bases). The germline V gene has CDR1 MNHEY and CDR2 SVGAGI. The CDR3 is 15 residues long. Between the trimmed V and J ends, which lost 10 bases and 0 bases, there was a span of 18 bases.

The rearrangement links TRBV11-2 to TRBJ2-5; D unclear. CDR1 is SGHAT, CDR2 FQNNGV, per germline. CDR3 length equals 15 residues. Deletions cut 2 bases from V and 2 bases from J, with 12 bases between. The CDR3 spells CASSLTGNPQETQYF. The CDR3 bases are TGTGCCAGCAGCTTAACCGGCAACCCACAAGAGACCCAGTACTTC.

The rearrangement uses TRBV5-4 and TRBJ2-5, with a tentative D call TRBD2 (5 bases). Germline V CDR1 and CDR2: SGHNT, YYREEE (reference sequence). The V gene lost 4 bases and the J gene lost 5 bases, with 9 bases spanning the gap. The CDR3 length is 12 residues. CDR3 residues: CASSPPGETQYF. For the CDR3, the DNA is TGTGCCAGCAGCCCCCCGGGGGAGACCCAGTACTTC.

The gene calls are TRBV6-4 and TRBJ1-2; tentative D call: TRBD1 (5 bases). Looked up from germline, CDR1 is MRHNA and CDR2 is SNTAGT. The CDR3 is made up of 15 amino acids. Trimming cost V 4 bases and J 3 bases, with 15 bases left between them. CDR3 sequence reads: CASSGGSREDYGYTF. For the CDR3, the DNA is TGTGCCAGCAGTGGGGGATCCAGGGAAGACTATGGCTACACCTTC.

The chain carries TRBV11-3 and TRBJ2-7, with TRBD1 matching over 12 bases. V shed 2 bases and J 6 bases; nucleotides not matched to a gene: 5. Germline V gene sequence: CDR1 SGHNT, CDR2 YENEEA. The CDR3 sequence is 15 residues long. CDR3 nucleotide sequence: TGTGCCAGCAGCTTATCCGGGACAGGGGGCTCCGAGCAGTACTTC. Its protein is CASSLSGTGGSEQYF.

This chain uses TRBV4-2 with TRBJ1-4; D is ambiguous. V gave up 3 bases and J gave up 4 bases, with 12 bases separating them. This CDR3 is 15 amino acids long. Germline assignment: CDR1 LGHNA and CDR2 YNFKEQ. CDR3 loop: CASSQEPFLNEKLFF. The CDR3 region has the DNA TGTGCCAGCAGCCAGGAGCCCTTCCTTAATGAAAAACTGTTTTTT.

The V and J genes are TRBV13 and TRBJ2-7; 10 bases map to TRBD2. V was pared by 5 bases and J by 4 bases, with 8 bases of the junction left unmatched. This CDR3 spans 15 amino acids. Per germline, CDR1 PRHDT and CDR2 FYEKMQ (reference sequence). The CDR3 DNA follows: TGTGCCAGCAGCGCCCTAGCGGGAGCTGAATACGAGCAGTACTTC. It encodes CASSALAGAEYEQYF.

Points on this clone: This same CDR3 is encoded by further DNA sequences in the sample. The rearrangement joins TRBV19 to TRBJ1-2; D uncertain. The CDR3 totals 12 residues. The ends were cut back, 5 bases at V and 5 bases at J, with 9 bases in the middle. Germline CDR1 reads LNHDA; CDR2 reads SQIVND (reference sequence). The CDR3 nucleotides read TGTGCCAGTAGTCCGGGAATTTATGGCTACACCTTC. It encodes CASSPGIYGYTF.

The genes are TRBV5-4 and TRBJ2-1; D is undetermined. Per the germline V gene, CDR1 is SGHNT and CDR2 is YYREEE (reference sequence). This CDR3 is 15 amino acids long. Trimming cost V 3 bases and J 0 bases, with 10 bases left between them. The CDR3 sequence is CASSSDPSSYNEQFF. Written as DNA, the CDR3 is TGTGCCAGCAGCTCAGACCCGAGCTCCTACAATGAGCAGTTCTTC. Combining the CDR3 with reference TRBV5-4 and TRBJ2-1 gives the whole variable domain ETGVTQSPTHLIKTRGQQVTLRCSSQSGHNTVSWYQQALGQGPQFIFQYYREEENGRGNFPPRFSGLQFPNYSSELNVNALELDDSALYLCASSSDPSSYNEQFFGPGTRLTVL.

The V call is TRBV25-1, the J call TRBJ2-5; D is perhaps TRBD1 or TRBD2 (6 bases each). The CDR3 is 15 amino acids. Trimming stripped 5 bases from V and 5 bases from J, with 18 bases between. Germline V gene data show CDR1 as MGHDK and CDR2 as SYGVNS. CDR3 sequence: CASSTGGGPGETQYF. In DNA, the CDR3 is TGTGCCAGCAGTACCGGTGGGGGGCCGGGGGAGACCCAGTACTTC.

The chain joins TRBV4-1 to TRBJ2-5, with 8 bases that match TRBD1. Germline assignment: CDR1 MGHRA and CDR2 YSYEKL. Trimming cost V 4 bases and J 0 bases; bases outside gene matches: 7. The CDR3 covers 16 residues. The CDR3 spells CASSLDETGDQETQYF. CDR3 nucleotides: TGCGCCAGCAGCCTAGACGAGACAGGGGACCAAGAGACCCAGTACTTC.